This is a list of T cell receptor beta chains from one sample in a study of T-cell memory formation after mild COVID-19. From the 5' RACE reads, TCRdb called clonotypes with MiXCR, one entry per CDR3 protein. This sample has about 360,000 distinct CDR3 sequences, with around an eighth found just once. Sequences were obtained from PBMCs or a T cell subset sorted from them (not recorded which). The receptors shown here come from a man between 18 and 35 years old who had mild COVID-19 (a few samples of this study predate the infection). Cell type and time point are not known. Each CDR3 is given with its conserved first and last residue. A D gene is named only where the DNA matches it firmly. The size field is filled for only some rows; it gives once, few, many or a size class.

d_gene	v_gene	abundance	j_gene	CDR3nt	CDR3aa
NA	TRBV7-9	NA	TRBJ2-2	TGTGCCAGCAGCTTACGCGCATTTACCGGGGAGCTGTTTTTT	CASSLRAFTGELFF
NA	TRBV2	few	TRBJ2-5	TGTGCCAGCAGAGGACTGCTTGGGGCCCAGTACTTC	CASRGLLGAQYF
NA	TRBV5-1	few	TRBJ2-1	TGCGCCAGCAGCTCAAGGGAGGTGCAGTTCTTC	CASSSREVQFF
NA	TRBV3-1	few	TRBJ2-1	TGTGCCAGCAGCCAAGAAACCGGGTCCTACAATGAGCAGTTCTTC	CASSQETGSYNEQFF
TRBD2	TRBV7-9	NA	TRBJ2-1	TGTGCCAGCAGCTTACCGACTAGCAGTCGCTCCTACAATGAGCAGTTCTTC	CASSLPTSSRSYNEQFF
NA	TRBV10-2	NA	TRBJ1-6	TGCGCCAGCAAGGGACCGGATAATTCACCCCTCCACTTT	CASKGPDNSPLHF
NA	TRBV20-1	few	TRBJ2-2	TGCAGTGCTAGATTGCGGGGGAACACCGGGGAGCTGTTTTTT	CSARLRGNTGELFF
TRBD1	TRBV7-9	few	TRBJ2-1	TGTGCCAGCAGCCCCGACAGGGCGAGCTCCTACAATGAGCAGTTCTTC	CASSPDRASSYNEQFF
NA	TRBV18	many	TRBJ2-1	TGTGCCAGCTCAGGGACGGTTTACAATGAGCAGTTCTTC	CASSGTVYNEQFF
NA	TRBV6-6	few	TRBJ1-2	TGTGCCAGCAGTTATCGGGGTAACGTCTATGGCTACACCTTC	CASSYRGNVYGYTF
NA	TRBV7-3	NA	TRBJ1-1	TGTGCCAGCAGCTTAAATCGGAACACTGAAGCTTTCTTT	CASSLNRNTEAFF
TRBD2	TRBV20-1	few	TRBJ2-1	TGCAGTGCTACGTCCAGCGGGGAGCTATTTGTCCACAATGAGCAGTTCTTC	CSATSSGELFVHNEQFF
TRBD2	TRBV12-3/TRBV12-4	NA	TRBJ2-7	TGTGCCAGCAGTCTGGGGGGGGTCGGCTACGAGCAGTACTTC	CASSLGGVGYEQYF
NA	TRBV3-1	NA	TRBJ1-5	TGTGCCAGCAGCCAAGAGAGTCAGCCCCAGCATTTT	CASSQESQPQHF
NA	TRBV7-9	many	TRBJ1-1	TGTGCCAGCAGCTTTCCCCTGTCGGCCACTGAAGCTTTCTTT	CASSFPLSATEAFF
NA	TRBV7-9	many	TRBJ1-1	TGTGCCAGCATCAAAATTTTGGGTGTGGGCAGGGGATTCCCTGAAGCTTTCTTT	CASIKILGVGRGFPEAFF
TRBD2	TRBV12-3/TRBV12-4	many	TRBJ2-1	TGTGCCAGCACTTCCTTAGCGGGGGCCTACAATGAGCAGTTCTTC	CASTSLAGAYNEQFF
TRBD2	TRBV18	NA	TRBJ2-7	TGTGCCAGCTCACCCCAAGGGTCGGGGGGTTCGTACGAGCAGTACTTC	CASSPQGSGGSYEQYF
NA	TRBV4-3	few	TRBJ1-2	TGCGCCAGCAGCACCCAGAAAGGGGCGGGCTATGGCTACACCTTC	CASSTQKGAGYGYTF
TRBD1	TRBV7-9	NA	TRBJ2-1	TGTGCCAGCAGCCCGACAGGGGGCGTTCACAATGAGCAGTTCTTC	CASSPTGGVHNEQFF
NA	TRBV6-1	few	TRBJ1-6	TGTGCCAGCAGTGAAGCGGGGGGCTCACCCCTCCACTTT	CASSEAGGSPLHF
TRBD2	TRBV7-9	many	TRBJ2-3	TGTGCCAGCAGCCCTAGTTTAGCGGGGGACGGGATCACAGATACGCAGTATTTT	CASSPSLAGDGITDTQYF
NA	TRBV9	NA	TRBJ2-7	TGTGCCAGCAGCGTAGAGTACGGGACCGAGCAGTACTTC	CASSVEYGTEQYF
NA	TRBV24-1	few	TRBJ2-2	TGTGCCACCATGGTGGGTAGGAACACCGGGGAGCTGTTTTTT	CATMVGRNTGELFF
TRBD2	TRBV7-2	NA	TRBJ2-3	TGTGCCAGCAGCTTAGTAGCGGGGAAGGCAGATACGCAGTATTTT	CASSLVAGKADTQYF
TRBD2	TRBV5-1	few	TRBJ2-1	TGCGCCAGCAGCAGGACTAGCGGGGGTTCCTCCTACAATGAGCAGTTCTTC	CASSRTSGGSSYNEQFF
NA	TRBV3-1	few	TRBJ2-1	TGTGCCAGCAGCCAAGCCGATGAGCAGTTCTTC	CASSQADEQFF
NA	TRBV5-1	medium-sized	TRBJ2-3	TGTGCCAGCAGTTTGACTAGCACAGATACGCAGTATTTT	CASSLTSTDTQYF
TRBD2	TRBV7-2	NA	TRBJ2-7	TGTGCCAGCAGCCCACTACTAGCGGGGGGCGGATCGTACTTC	CASSPLLAGGGSYF